This T cell receptor beta chain emerged from a study of Ad26.COV2.S vaccination and SARS-CoV-2 variants (dated by TCRdb to 2020 to 2023). Background for the entire study: Vaccine-arm donors were drawn from COV1001, a multicentre, randomized, double-blind, placebo-controlled phase I-IIa trial of Ad26.COV2.S in healthy adults. Ad26.COV2.S was given intramuscularly at 5x10^10 or 1x10^11 viral particles, as a single shot or as two shots 56 days apart. Sequencing of the TCRbeta repertoire served to evaluate the specificity and breadth of SARS-CoV-2-reactive T cell receptors following Ad26.COV2.S vaccination. A total of roughly 32 samples were included in the TCR-sequenced set, comprising roughly 20 Ad26.COV2.S vaccine recipients, 5 placebo recipients and 8 SARS-CoV-2 convalescent individuals. Trial participants were randomized into five groups of five: low-dose or high-dose Ad26.COV2.S given once or twice, or placebo on both occasions. Throughout the experiments and outcome assessment, investigators stayed blinded to trial group allocation. Paper-wide results and their limitations: After vaccination, spike-specific CD8+ and CD4+ T cell responses were reported to show substantial breadth. The authors noted that the TCR breadth and depth analyses may have underestimated total T cell responses. Spike-specific TCR breadth was higher in Ad26.COV2.S recipients than in placebo recipients (P = 0.0014). The study lacked the statistical power to compare responses across vaccine doses or regimens. Vaccine and placebo recipients had similar non-spike TCR breadth, a finding consistent with the vaccine containing only spike.

According to the study, the label for this sample's treatment or condition signals: some 20 received Ad26.COV2.S at low or high dose, single or two shots; 5 received placebo; per-sample allocation not given. Repertoires of vaccine and placebo recipients were sequenced from samples taken on day 63 after the first injection. Cohort 1b enrolled 25 adults aged 18-55 years at a single site in Boston, USA, between 29 July and 7 August 2020. Ad26.COV2.S consisted of a replication-incompetent adenovirus type 26 vector by which a prefusion-stabilized SARS-CoV-2 spike protein from the original Wuhan strain was expressed. The immunoSEQ Assay was the method used to sequence TCRbeta CDR3 regions. After extraction, genomic DNA underwent amplification by bias-controlled multiplex PCR, followed by high-throughput sequencing. The study's own analysis went as follows. To quantify the absolute abundance of every unique TCRbeta CDR3 region, sequences were collapsed and filtered. T cell fraction was estimated by normalizing TCRbeta template counts to usable DNA, with usable DNA measured through amplification of reference genes found in all nucleated cells. Repertoire TCRs were annotated as SARS-CoV-2-specific when V gene, CDR3 amino acid sequence and J gene were exactly matched to a known reactive TCR set. The reference SARS-CoV-2 TCR set was derived from MIRA and filtered for enrichment in COVID-19-positive ImmuneCODE repertoires, a step that removed public or cross-reactive TCRs. Based on the MIRA antigens, annotated TCRs were further analysed at the level of specific ORF or position within ORF. Depth was the summed frequency of annotated unique rearrangements, while breadth was defined as annotated unique rearrangements over total unique productive rearrangements. TCR breadth was compared between groups using two-sided Wilcoxon rank-sum tests. TCRdb took this table from immuneACCESS and kept in-frame rearrangements with V and J called. Such tables lack part of the clones; where checked against another copy, unresolved V genes explain under half of the gap, and the rest is unexplained. Clone size and the V and J calls come from that table; the DNA yielded D and trimming. The sample data list about 280,000 clones, and roughly 86% of these were observed just once. Roughly 3.5% of the sample goes to the ten largest clones.

V sheds 1 base and J sheds 6 bases, leaving 19 bases between their ends. The CDR3 starts with the cysteine, ends with the phenylalanine, and has 18 residues. CDR3 DNA only is kept here, 54 bases in frame from base 1. In the germline V gene, CDR1 corresponds to SGHTA and CDR2 to FQGNSA. Remarks on this clone: The specificity of this receptor is unknown. Per-base quality was not reported, and no clone a single base away is much larger than it.

This receptor was taken from a person between 18 and 59 years old who received the Ad26.COV2.S COVID-19 vaccine or a placebo. The starting material was peripheral blood, obtained in a trial of Ad26.COV2.S vaccine versus placebo. The V and J segments used are TRBV7-2 and TRBJ1-6; the D gene is unclear. The sequence in DNA is TGTGCCAGCAGCTTAGTTGGCCGCCAGGTTATCGGTAATTCACCCCTCCACTTT. Its protein product is CASSLVGRQVIGNSPLHF. With the rest looked up from the reference TRBV7-2 and TRBJ1-6 genes rather than sequenced, the full variable domain is GAGVSQSPSNKVTEKGKDVELRCDPISGHTALYWYRQSLGQGLEFLIYFQGNSAPDKSGLPSDRFSAERTGGSVSTLTIQRTQQEDSAVYLCASSLVGRQVIGNSPLHFGNGTRLTVT.